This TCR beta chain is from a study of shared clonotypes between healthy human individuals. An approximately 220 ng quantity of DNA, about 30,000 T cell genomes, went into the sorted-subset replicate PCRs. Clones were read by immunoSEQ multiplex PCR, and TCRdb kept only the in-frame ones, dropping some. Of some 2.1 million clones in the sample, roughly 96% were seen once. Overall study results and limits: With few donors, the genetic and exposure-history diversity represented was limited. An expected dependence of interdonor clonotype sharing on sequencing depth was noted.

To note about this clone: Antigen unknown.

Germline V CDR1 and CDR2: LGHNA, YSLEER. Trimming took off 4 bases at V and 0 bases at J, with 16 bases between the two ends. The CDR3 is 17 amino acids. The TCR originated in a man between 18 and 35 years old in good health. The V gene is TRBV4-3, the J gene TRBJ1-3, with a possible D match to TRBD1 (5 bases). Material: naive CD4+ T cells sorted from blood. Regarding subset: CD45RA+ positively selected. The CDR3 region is CASSPGGTPNSGNTIYF. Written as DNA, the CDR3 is TGCGCCAGCAGCCCCGGAGGGACTCCAAACTCTGGAAACACCATATATTTT.